This is a list of T cell receptor beta chains from one sample in a study of T cell responses to AZD1222 COVID-19 vaccine. Using immunoSEQ multiplex PCR, the repertoire was profiled, and TCRdb retains in-frame clones only, with some absent. Among 150,000 to 200,000 clones listed, 80% to 90% were seen once. This sample comprised peripheral blood, obtained 28 days after the second AZD1222 dose. All receptors come from an adult who received the AZD1222 COVID-19 vaccine. CDR3s include the opening cysteine and the closing phenylalanine or tryptophan. The order of the fields is V gene, D gene, clone size, J gene, CDR3 DNA, CDR3 protein. A D gene is named only where the DNA matches it firmly. Clone sizes are given selectively: once, few, many, or a class where the clone is expanded.

TRBV2	.	.	TRBJ2-1	TGTGCCAGCAGTGAATTGTCACTGAACAATGAGCAGTTCTTC	CASSELSLNNEQFF
TRBV3-1/TRBV3-2	.	.	TRBJ1-1	TGTGCCAGCAGCGAGAACCAGGTGAACACTGAAGCTTTCTTT	CASSENQVNTEAFF
TRBV2	TRBD1	.	TRBJ1-2	TGTGCCAGCAGAGACCATACCTCCGGGACAGTCTTCTATGGCTACACCTTC	CASRDHTSGTVFYGYTF
TRBV29-1	TRBD2	.	TRBJ2-1	TGCAGCGTGAGGGGCGGGGGAGGAAATGAGCAGTTCTTC	CSVRGGGGNEQFF
TRBV6-5	.	.	TRBJ2-1	TGTGCCAGCAGTTACGGGGGAGTCCCCAATGAGCAGTTCTTC	CASSYGGVPNEQFF
TRBV5-1	TRBD2	once	TRBJ2-3	TGCGCCAGCAGCCAAGGGACTAGCGGGGGAGGCACAGATACGCAGTATTTT	CASSQGTSGGGTDTQYF
TRBV29-1	.	once	TRBJ2-2	TGCAGCGTTAGTCCGTCCACTTGGGGGTCCGGGGAGCTGTTTTTT	CSVSPSTWGSGELFF
TRBV2	TRBD1	few	TRBJ1-5	TGTGCCAGCAGTGTGGACAGGGGACCGGAGCCCCAGCATTTT	CASSVDRGPEPQHF
TRBV29-1	TRBD1	.	TRBJ1-1	TGCAGCGTTGAGGGTGGGACAGGGGTATTCACTGAAGCTTTCTTT	CSVEGGTGVFTEAFF
TRBV7-2	TRBD2	.	TRBJ2-7	TGTGCCAGCAGCTTTAAGCGGGGGGAGAACGAGCAGTACTTC	CASSFKRGENEQYF
TRBV30	TRBD1	.	TRBJ1-2	TGTGCCTGGAGTGGCTCACAGGGGGCGCGGGGTGGCTACACCTTC	CAWSGSQGARGGYTF
TRBV24-1	.	.	TRBJ1-2	TGTGCCACCAGCGAATCGGGGGGGGGCCAGTATTATGGCTACACCTTC	CATSESGGGQYYGYTF
TRBV27	.	.	TRBJ2-7	TGTGCCAGCAGTTTATCGAGACGGGCCTACGAGCAGTACTTC	CASSLSRRAYEQYF
TRBV18	TRBD2	.	TRBJ2-1	TGTGCCAGCTCCTACGGACTAGCGGGTTACAATGAGCAGTTCTTC	CASSYGLAGYNEQFF
TRBV29-1	.	.	TRBJ2-5	TGCAGCGTTCTAAAGGAGCAAGAGACCCAGTACTTC	CSVLKEQETQYF
TRBV7-2	.	.	TRBJ1-2	TGTGCCAGCAGCCTCCTTCCGACCAACTATGGCTACACCTTC	CASSLLPTNYGYTF
TRBV5-4	.	.	TRBJ2-7	TGTGCCAGCAGCGGGGGGGGCGGCAGGGGTCTTAACGAGCAGTACTTC	CASSGGGGRGLNEQYF
TRBV6-6	TRBD1	.	TRBJ2-5	TGTGCCATACGCCCCGGACAGGGGAAAGAGACCCAGTACTTC	CAIRPGQGKETQYF
TRBV5-1	TRBD1	.	TRBJ1-2	TGCGCCAGCAGGACAGGGGGCTATGGCTACACCTTC	CASRTGGYGYTF
TRBV3-1/TRBV3-2	.	.	TRBJ2-5	TGTGCCAGCAGCCAATCTCCAACGGGGGAGACCCAGTACTTC	CASSQSPTGETQYF
TRBV6-5	TRBD1	.	TRBJ2-5	TGTGCCAGCAGTTACACGCCGGACAGGGGGCAGACCCAGTACTTC	CASSYTPDRGQTQYF
TRBV23-1	TRBD1	.	TRBJ1-6	TGCGCCAGCAGTCAAATGCAGGGGGGCTATAATTCACCCCTCCACTTT	CASSQMQGGYNSPLHF
TRBV9	.	once	TRBJ1-2	TGTGCCAGCAGCCCATTAGGATCCGTAACTAACTATGGCTACACCTTC	CASSPLGSVTNYGYTF
TRBV9	TRBD2	.	TRBJ2-3	TGTGCCAGCAGCTCCCAAGCGGGGGCCATAGATACGCAGTATTTT	CASSSQAGAIDTQYF
TRBV6-2/TRBV6-3	TRBD2	.	TRBJ2-1	TGTGCCAGCAGTTACTCACCACTAGCGGGGGGGCTCGATGAGCAGTTCTTC	CASSYSPLAGGLDEQFF
TRBV11-2	TRBD2	.	TRBJ2-3	TGTGCCAGCAGCTTCGGACTAGCGGATTTCACAGATACGCAGTATTTT	CASSFGLADFTDTQYF
TRBV3-1/TRBV3-2	TRBD2	.	TRBJ2-2	TGTGCCAGCAGCCAAGCTAGCGGGGGTTACACCGGGGAGCTGTTTTTT	CASSQASGGYTGELFF
TRBV7-2	.	.	TRBJ2-2	TGTGCCAGCACCCTTTCTTCGACAGGGAACACCGGGGAGCTGTTTTTT	CASTLSSTGNTGELFF
TRBV6-2/TRBV6-3	.	.	TRBJ2-2	TGTGCCAGCAGTTACAGGGATCTCGTAGGACCGAACACCGGGGAGCTGTTTTTT	CASSYRDLVGPNTGELFF
TRBV6-4	TRBD1	.	TRBJ1-5	TGTGCCAGCAGTTCAACAGGGGGCCAGCCCCAGCATTTT	CASSSTGGQPQHF
TRBV5-1	.	few	TRBJ1-4	TGCGCCAGCAGCTTGGAGGGCGGTGATGAAAAACTGTTTTTT	CASSLEGGDEKLFF
TRBV5-1	TRBD1	.	TRBJ1-1	TGCGCCAGCAGCTTTTCTCAGGGGGACACTGAAGCTTTCTTT	CASSFSQGDTEAFF
TRBV11-2	.	few	TRBJ2-1	TGTGCCAGCAGCATAATTGGACTCCTCAATGAGCAGTTCTTC	CASSIIGLLNEQFF
TRBV7-2	TRBD1	.	TRBJ1-5	TGTGCCAGCAGCTTAGAAGACAGGGTGGATCAGCCCCAGCATTTT	CASSLEDRVDQPQHF
TRBV5-1	TRBD2	once	TRBJ2-5	TGCGCCAGCAGCCCGGGGACTAGCGGGAGGGTACAAGAGACCCAGTACTTC	CASSPGTSGRVQETQYF
TRBV24-1	TRBD2	.	TRBJ2-1	TGTGCCACCAGTGAGGCGGGGGGGCGGCATGAGCAGTTCTTC	CATSEAGGRHEQFF
TRBV28	TRBD1	.	TRBJ1-2	TGTGCCAGCAGGCCAGGGGGTAACTATGGCTACACCTTC	CASRPGGNYGYTF
TRBV6-6	.	.	TRBJ2-7	TGTGCCAGCAGTTACTCTGCAGGGTCTTACGAGCAGTACTTC	CASSYSAGSYEQYF
TRBV7-3	.	.	TRBJ2-3	TGTGCCAGCAGCGGATCGGCTAGCACAGATACGCAGTATTTT	CASSGSASTDTQYF
TRBV7-9	.	few	TRBJ2-7	TGTGCCAGCAGCTTAGACTCAGGTCGGCAGTACTTC	CASSLDSGRQYF
TRBV7-6	TRBD2	.	TRBJ2-6	TGTGCCAGCAGCTTAGCTAGAGCGGGGGGGCGCTCTGGGGCCAACGTCCTGACTTTC	CASSLARAGGRSGANVLTF
TRBV6-5	TRBD1	.	TRBJ1-2	TGTGCCAGCAGTTGGACAGGGGCCAACCCCTATGGCTACACCTTC	CASSWTGANPYGYTF
TRBV30	.	.	TRBJ1-1	TGTGCCTGGAGTGTAAGCAGGGGTGACACTGAAGCTTTCTTT	CAWSVSRGDTEAFF
TRBV6-2/TRBV6-3	.	.	TRBJ1-1	TGTGCCAGCAGTCCGGCCCGGGCAGGGTGGGTCGGGACTGAAGCTTTCTTT	CASSPARAGWVGTEAFF
TRBV12-3/TRBV12-4	.	.	TRBJ1-1	TGTGCCAGCAGTTTTTCGGGAACTGAAGCTTTCTTT	CASSFSGTEAFF
TRBV5-1	.	.	TRBJ2-3	TGCGCCAGCAGCTTGGATCCGGGGCGGGGCACAGATACGCAGTATTTT	CASSLDPGRGTDTQYF
TRBV5-1	.	.	TRBJ1-4	TGCGCCAGCAGCTTGGGACAGGACGAAAAACTGTTTTTT	CASSLGQDEKLFF
TRBV7-2	.	.	TRBJ1-2	TGTGCCAGCAGCTTTGGTCAGGGCGAGTATGGCTACACCTTC	CASSFGQGEYGYTF
TRBV9	.	.	TRBJ2-2	TGTGCCAGCAGCGACCCAAGAGGGGGAACATTCGGGGAGCTGTTTTTT	CASSDPRGGTFGELFF
TRBV19	TRBD2	.	TRBJ2-5	TGTGCCAGTAGTTCGGGACTAGCTCCGACCCAGTACTTC	CASSSGLAPTQYF
TRBV10-1	.	few	TRBJ2-1	TGCGCCAGCAGGGAGGGGAATGAGCAGTTCTTC	CASREGNEQFF
TRBV5-1	.	.	TRBJ1-3	TGCGCCAGCAGCGATCGACAGCCTGGAAACACCATATATTTT	CASSDRQPGNTIYF
TRBV7-9	.	.	TRBJ2-5	TGTGCCAGCAGCTTGTCAGGGACAGAGACCCAGTACTTC	CASSLSGTETQYF
TRBV29-1	.	.	TRBJ2-3	TGCAGCGTTGGCCGTCAGGGGATAAGCACAGATACGCAGTATTTT	CSVGRQGISTDTQYF
TRBV29-1	.	.	TRBJ2-3	TGCAGCACAAGGCTGGGGGGAGATACGCAGTATTTT	CSTRLGGDTQYF
TRBV6-2/TRBV6-3	.	.	TRBJ2-1	TGTGCCAGCAGTCTGATAGAGTACAATGAGCAGTTCTTC	CASSLIEYNEQFF
TRBV7-9	.	.	TRBJ2-1	TGTGCCAGCAGCTTAGAAGTGACCTCCAATGAGCAGTTCTTC	CASSLEVTSNEQFF
TRBV23-1	.	.	TRBJ1-3	TGCGCCAGCAGTCTACATCCCCGAGAGGGCTATTTCTATGGGTACACCATATATTTT	CASSLHPREGYFYGYTIYF
TRBV3-1/TRBV3-2	.	few	TRBJ2-4	TGTGCCAGCAGCCGAATACAGGAAAACATTCAGTACTTC	CASSRIQENIQYF